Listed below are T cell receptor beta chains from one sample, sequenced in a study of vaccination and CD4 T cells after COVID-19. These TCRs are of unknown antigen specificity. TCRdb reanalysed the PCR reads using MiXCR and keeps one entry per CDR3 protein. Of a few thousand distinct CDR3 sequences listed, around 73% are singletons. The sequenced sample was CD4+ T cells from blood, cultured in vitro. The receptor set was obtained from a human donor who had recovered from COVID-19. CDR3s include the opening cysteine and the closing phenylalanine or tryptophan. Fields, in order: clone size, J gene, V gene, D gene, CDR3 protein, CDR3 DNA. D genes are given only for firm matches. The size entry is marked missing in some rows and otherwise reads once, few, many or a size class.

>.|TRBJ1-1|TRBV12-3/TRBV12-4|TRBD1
CASSINRGTEAFF
TGTGCCAGCAGCATAAACAGGGGCACTGAAGCTTTCTTT
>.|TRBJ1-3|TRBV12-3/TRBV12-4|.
CASSFRGSGNTIYF
TGTGCCAGCAGTTTTAGGGGCAGTGGAAACACCATATATTTT
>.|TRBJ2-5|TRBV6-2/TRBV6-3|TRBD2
CASGLGLAGPRGTQYF
TGTGCCAGCGGCCTGGGACTAGCGGGTCCCCGAGGGACCCAGTACTTC
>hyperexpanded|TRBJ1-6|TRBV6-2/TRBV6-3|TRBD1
CASRADRGGSPLHF
TGTGCCAGCAGGGCCGACAGGGGGGGTTCACCCCTCCACTTT
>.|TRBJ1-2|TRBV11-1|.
CASSAILNYGYTF
TGTGCCAGCAGCGCAATACTTAACTATGGCTACACCTTC
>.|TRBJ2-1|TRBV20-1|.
CSARTPGTLYNEQFF
TGCAGTGCTAGAACCCCCGGGACATTATACAATGAGCAGTTCTTC
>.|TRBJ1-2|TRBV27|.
CASRGGPGLGGYTF
TGTGCCAGCAGAGGAGGGCCGGGCCTCGGTGGCTACACCTTC
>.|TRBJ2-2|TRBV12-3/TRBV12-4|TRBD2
CASSFGGGAYTGELFF
TGTGCCAGCAGTTTCGGCGGGGGGGCCTACACCGGGGAGCTGTTTTTT
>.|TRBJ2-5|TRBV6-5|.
CASSFDGQGRLKETQYF
TGTGCCAGCAGTTTCGATGGCCAGGGGAGGCTTAAAGAGACCCAGTACTTC
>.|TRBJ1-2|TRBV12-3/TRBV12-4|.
CASRAGYRERYGYTF
TGTGCCAGCAGGGCGGGGTACAGGGAAAGGTATGGCTACACCTTC
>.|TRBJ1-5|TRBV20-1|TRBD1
CSIGQGPGGQHF
TGCAGTATCGGACAGGGACCAGGCGGCCAGCATTTT
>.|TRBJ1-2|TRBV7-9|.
CASSLTSTYGYTF
TGTGCCAGCAGCTTGACGTCGACCTATGGCTACACCTTC
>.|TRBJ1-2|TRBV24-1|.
CATGGGSGGYTF
TGTGCCACGGGGGGGGGCAGCGGTGGCTACACCTTC
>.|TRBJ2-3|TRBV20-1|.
CSARLAGGTDTQYF
TGCAGTGCTAGGTTGGCAGGGGGCACAGATACGCAGTATTTT
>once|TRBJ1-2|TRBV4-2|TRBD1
CASSQADRIYGYTF
TGTGCCAGCAGCCAAGCGGACAGGATCTATGGCTACACCTTC
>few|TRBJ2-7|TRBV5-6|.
CASSFNSDEQYF
TGTGCCAGCAGCTTTAACTCGGACGAGCAGTACTTC
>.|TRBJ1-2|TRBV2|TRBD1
CASSLAKGQGPNTF
TGTGCCAGCAGTCTTGCGAAGGGACAGGGCCCCAACACCTTC
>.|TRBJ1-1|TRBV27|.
CASSLSSLRERMNTEAFF
TGTGCCAGCAGTTTATCGTCCTTGAGAGAGAGGATGAACACTGAAGCTTTCTTT
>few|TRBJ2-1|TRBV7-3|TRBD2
CASSLRRTSGINEQFF
TGTGCCAGCAGCTTGAGAAGGACTAGCGGGATCAATGAGCAGTTCTTC
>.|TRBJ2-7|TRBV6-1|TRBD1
CASSRDSTYEQYF
TGTGCCAGCAGTCGGGACAGCACCTACGAGCAGTACTTC
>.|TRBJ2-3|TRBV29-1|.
CSVGVRDTQYF
TGCAGCGTTGGGGTCCGAGATACGCAGTATTTT
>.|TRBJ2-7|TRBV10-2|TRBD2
CASSDPTSGGEQYF
TGCGCCAGCAGTGATCCGACTAGCGGGGGCGAGCAGTACTTC
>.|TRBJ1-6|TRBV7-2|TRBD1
CASSLVTGPFAPLHF
TGTGCCAGCAGCTTGGTGACAGGGCCCTTTGCGCCCCTCCACTTT
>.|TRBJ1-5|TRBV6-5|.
CASSYSSGGDQPQHF
TGTGCCAGCAGTTACTCCTCGGGGGGGGATCAGCCCCAGCATTTT